Listed below are T cell receptor beta chains from one sample, sequenced in a study of OX40 agonist ivuxolimab in advanced cancers. Profiled with immunoSEQ multiplex PCR; TCRdb holds only in-frame clones, not every one. The repertoire holds about 93,000 clones, 92% seen once, with more than 0.5% in the top ten. This specimen consisted of CD4+ or CD8+ T cells sorted from blood, obtained in a trial of the OX40 agonist ivuxolimab. These receptors originate from an adult with an advanced solid tumor such as melanoma, head and neck, liver or kidney cancer. The CDR3 runs from the conserved cysteine through the conserved F or W. A D gene is named only where the DNA matches it firmly. Only some rows state a clone size, as once, few, many or a class for expanded clones.

DNA: TGTGCCAGCAGCCTAGGGACTAGCGGGACTTACGAGCAGTACTTC; CDR3: CASSLGTSGTYEQYF; V: TRBV7-8; J: TRBJ2-7; size: .; D: TRBD2
DNA: TGTGCCAGCAGCTCAGAAGGGACAGGGGTTGCTTTCTTT; CDR3: CASSSEGTGVAFF; V: TRBV9; J: TRBJ1-1; size: .; D: TRBD1
DNA: TGTGCCTGGAGTGCCCGGACAGGGAGTATGAACACTGAAGCTTTCTTT; CDR3: CAWSARTGSMNTEAFF; V: TRBV30; J: TRBJ1-1; size: .; D: TRBD1
DNA: TGTGCCAGCAGCAGGGGCGAACAAGAGACCCAGTACTTC; CDR3: CASSRGEQETQYF; V: TRBV7-3; J: TRBJ2-5; size: few; D: .
DNA: TGTGCCTGGGCGGGAGCTAGCACAGATACGCAGTATTTT; CDR3: CAWAGASTDTQYF; V: TRBV30; J: TRBJ2-3; size: .; D: TRBD2
DNA: TGCGCCAGCAGCCTCACAGCGGGGGGGCGGGGAGATACGCAGTATTTT; CDR3: CASSLTAGGRGDTQYF; V: TRBV4-1; J: TRBJ2-3; size: .; D: TRBD2
DNA: TGTGCCAGTAGTAACAGGGGGCTAGTAGGATATGGCTACACCTTC; CDR3: CASSNRGLVGYGYTF; V: TRBV19; J: TRBJ1-2; size: .; D: TRBD1
DNA: TGTGCCAGCAGCTTGTGGGCTAGGGGTGGGGATACGCAGTATTTT; CDR3: CASSLWARGGDTQYF; V: TRBV5-4; J: TRBJ2-3; size: .; D: .
DNA: TGTGCCAGCAGCCCTTTGACAGGGGGCTATGGCTACACCTTC; CDR3: CASSPLTGGYGYTF; V: TRBV9; J: TRBJ1-2; size: .; D: TRBD1
DNA: TGCGCCAGCAGTGCCAGGGCCCTCGGGGAGACCCAGTACTTC; CDR3: CASSARALGETQYF; V: TRBV10-1; J: TRBJ2-5; size: .; D: .
DNA: TGTGCCAGCAAAGGGCCCGGAGAGGGTGGAGAGCAGTTCTTC; CDR3: CASKGPGEGGEQFF; V: TRBV2; J: TRBJ2-1; size: .; D: .
DNA: TGTGCCAGCAGTCCACAGGGAGGGGGCTACACCTTC; CDR3: CASSPQGGGYTF; V: TRBV6-6; J: TRBJ1-2; size: .; D: .
DNA: TGTGCCAGCAGCCGGGAGGGGCAGCTTTACAATGAGCAGTTCTTC; CDR3: CASSREGQLYNEQFF; V: TRBV6-4; J: TRBJ2-1; size: .; D: TRBD2
DNA: TGTGCCAGCAGTGAACAGGGGACAAGTGAAAAACTGTTTTTT; CDR3: CASSEQGTSEKLFF; V: TRBV2; J: TRBJ1-4; size: .; D: .
DNA: TGTGCCAGCAGCTTAACCCTGACAGGGGATGGCTACACCTTC; CDR3: CASSLTLTGDGYTF; V: TRBV7-3; J: TRBJ1-2; size: .; D: TRBD1
DNA: TGTGCCAGCAGCTTAGTACGGGGGAACACCGGGGAGCTGTTTTTT; CDR3: CASSLVRGNTGELFF; V: TRBV11-3; J: TRBJ2-2; size: .; D: .
DNA: TGTGCCAGCAGTTACTCTCTCACTGAAGCTTTCTTT; CDR3: CASSYSLTEAFF; V: TRBV6-6; J: TRBJ1-1; size: .; D: .
DNA: TGTGCCAGTAGGCGATCGGACACCGGGGAGCTGTTTTTT; CDR3: CASRRSDTGELFF; V: TRBV19; J: TRBJ2-2; size: .; D: .
DNA: TGTGCCAGCAGCTTGGGGTTGGGTGTGAACACTGAAGCTTTCTTT; CDR3: CASSLGLGVNTEAFF; V: TRBV5-8; J: TRBJ1-1; size: .; D: .
DNA: TGTGCCTGGAGTGCCGGGACAGGGGACTACGAGCAGTACTTC; CDR3: CAWSAGTGDYEQYF; V: TRBV30; J: TRBJ2-7; size: .; D: TRBD1
DNA: TGTGCCAGCAGTAGACAGGGGGATCAGCCCCAGCATTTT; CDR3: CASSRQGDQPQHF; V: TRBV6-5; J: TRBJ1-5; size: .; D: TRBD1
DNA: TGTGCCAGCAGCGTAGCCGGGACTAGCGACTACGAGCAGTACTTC; CDR3: CASSVAGTSDYEQYF; V: TRBV9; J: TRBJ2-7; size: .; D: TRBD2
DNA: TGTGCCAGTAGCCTCGGTCACAATGAGCAGTTCTTC; CDR3: CASSLGHNEQFF; V: TRBV19; J: TRBJ2-1; size: .; D: .
DNA: TGTGCCAGTAGTTCCAGGGATGTTGGTACGGATACGCAGTATTTT; CDR3: CASSSRDVGTDTQYF; V: TRBV19; J: TRBJ2-3; size: .; D: .
DNA: TGCGCCAGCAGCCCTTACGGGAGCTCCTACAATGAGCAGTTCTTC; CDR3: CASSPYGSSYNEQFF; V: TRBV10-1; J: TRBJ2-1; size: .; D: .
DNA: TGTGCCAGCAGTTACGGCTCCACTGAAGCTTTCTTT; CDR3: CASSYGSTEAFF; V: TRBV6-6; J: TRBJ1-1; size: .; D: .
DNA: TGTGCCAGCAGTACGACAGCTGAAGCTTTCTTT; CDR3: CASSTTAEAFF; V: TRBV6-1; J: TRBJ1-1; size: .; D: .
DNA: TGTGCCTGGAGTTTCACAGGGAGCTCTGGAAACACCATATATTTT; CDR3: CAWSFTGSSGNTIYF; V: TRBV30; J: TRBJ1-3; size: .; D: .
DNA: TGTGCCAGCAGCTTGGTGGGACAGACGGAGACCCAGTACTTC; CDR3: CASSLVGQTETQYF; V: TRBV5-4; J: TRBJ2-5; size: .; D: TRBD1
DNA: TGTGCCAGCAGGCAAGGGACGGCATACGAGCAGTACTTC; CDR3: CASRQGTAYEQYF; V: TRBV2; J: TRBJ2-7; size: .; D: .
DNA: TGTGCCAGCAGTTTCCTCAGGCAAGCGGGAGGCTCCCACAATGAGCAGTTCTTC; CDR3: CASSFLRQAGGSHNEQFF; V: TRBV27; J: TRBJ2-1; size: .; D: TRBD2
DNA: TGCGCCAGCAGCTTGGCATTAGGGCTTAATACTGAAGCTTTCTTT; CDR3: CASSLALGLNTEAFF; V: TRBV5-1; J: TRBJ1-1; size: .; D: .
DNA: TGTGCCAGCAGCTTAATAACAGGGTCAGACGAAAAACTGTTTTTT; CDR3: CASSLITGSDEKLFF; V: TRBV11-3; J: TRBJ1-4; size: .; D: .
DNA: TGTGCCAGTAGTATTAGTAGGGGGCCTGGTGGCTACACCTTC; CDR3: CASSISRGPGGYTF; V: TRBV19; J: TRBJ1-2; size: .; D: TRBD1
DNA: TGCGCCAGCAGCGATCTCAAGCGGGGGCAGTACTTC; CDR3: CASSDLKRGQYF; V: TRBV10-2; J: TRBJ2-5; size: .; D: TRBD2
DNA: TGTGCCAGCAGCTTCCCTGGACTAGCGGGGGGGCCTTGGAATGAGCAGTTCTTC; CDR3: CASSFPGLAGGPWNEQFF; V: TRBV5-4; J: TRBJ2-1; size: .; D: TRBD2
DNA: TGTGCCAGTAGTATAAGCGACAGTGTGGGAAACACCATATATTTT; CDR3: CASSISDSVGNTIYF; V: TRBV19; J: TRBJ1-3; size: once; D: .
DNA: TGTGCCAGCAGCTTATGGCCACAGGGCTCTAGCACAGATACGCAGTATTTT; CDR3: CASSLWPQGSSTDTQYF; V: TRBV13; J: TRBJ2-3; size: once; D: .
DNA: TGTGCCAGCCTAGGACAGGGGGTTGATGAGCAGTTCTTC; CDR3: CASLGQGVDEQFF; V: TRBV11-3; J: TRBJ2-1; size: .; D: TRBD1
DNA: TGCGCCAGCAGGCGACAGGCGGCCGAAAACATTCAGTACTTC; CDR3: CASRRQAAENIQYF; V: TRBV4-1; J: TRBJ2-4; size: .; D: .
DNA: TGTGCCAGCAGCCAAGAAGCTCACGGGACAGGGACTTCTGGCTACACCTTC; CDR3: CASSQEAHGTGTSGYTF; V: TRBV4-2; J: TRBJ1-2; size: .; D: TRBD1
DNA: TGTGCCAGCACAAGCGGTATTCCTGGGGCTTTCTTT; CDR3: CASTSGIPGAFF; V: TRBV6-5; J: TRBJ1-1; size: .; D: .
DNA: TGTGCCAGCAGTTACTCGAGAGGCTACGAGCAGTACTTC; CDR3: CASSYSRGYEQYF; V: TRBV6-5; J: TRBJ2-7; size: .; D: .
DNA: TGTGCCAGCAGTAGAGGGGGCCGAGAGACCCAGTACTTC; CDR3: CASSRGGRETQYF; V: TRBV2; J: TRBJ2-5; size: .; D: TRBD1
DNA: TGTGCCAGCAGCCTACAACCTGTATACAATGAGCAGTTCTTC; CDR3: CASSLQPVYNEQFF; V: TRBV5-8; J: TRBJ2-1; size: .; D: .
DNA: TGTGCCAGCCGCACGATTGGGGAGTCCTACGAGCAGTACTTC; CDR3: CASRTIGESYEQYF; V: TRBV6-1; J: TRBJ2-7; size: .; D: .
DNA: TGCGCCAGCAGCCAGCAGGTCTCTGGAAACACCATATATTTT; CDR3: CASSQQVSGNTIYF; V: TRBV4-1; J: TRBJ1-3; size: .; D: .
DNA: TGTGCCAGCAGCTTATACGCGGGAGATCGGGGCAGCGGTGAGCAGTTCTTC; CDR3: CASSLYAGDRGSGEQFF; V: TRBV11-3; J: TRBJ2-1; size: .; D: TRBD2
DNA: TGTGCCAGCAGTCCCCGACAGGGACGGACCGGGGAGCTGTTTTTT; CDR3: CASSPRQGRTGELFF; V: TRBV6-1; J: TRBJ2-2; size: .; D: TRBD1
DNA: TGTGCCAGCAGGAGCCCAGGGGGGAACTATGGCTACACCTTC; CDR3: CASRSPGGNYGYTF; V: TRBV6-5; J: TRBJ1-2; size: .; D: TRBD1
DNA: TGTGCTAGTGGGACCCTCAGCGGGGAGCTGTTTTTT; CDR3: CASGTLSGELFF; V: TRBV12-5; J: TRBJ2-2; size: once; D: .
DNA: TGCGCCAGCAGCTTGGATGGGGGGCGGGCAGATACGCAGTATTTT; CDR3: CASSLDGGRADTQYF; V: TRBV5-1; J: TRBJ2-3; size: once; D: .